The 8 T cell receptor beta chains presented below share a single source sample, sequenced in a study of technical replicates of blood from four donors. This table comes from immunoSEQ multiplex PCR, and its TCRdb copy is limited to in-frame clones, with some not included. The table records fewer than 100,000 clones, approximately 96% of them present only once. The sequencing input was T cells isolated from PBMCs. The receptors were sampled from a human donor in good health.

The CDR3 is CASSLIPDEKLFF. CDR3 sequence (DNA): TGTGCCAGCAGTTTAATCCCAGATGAAAAACTGTTTTTT. This chain connects TRBV27 to TRBJ1-4; D unclear. This CDR3 comprises 13 residues. Germline assignment: CDR1 MNHEY and CDR2 SMNVEV (reference sequence). V lost 2 bases to trimming and J lost 6 bases, with 7 bases between them.

The chain couples TRBV5-1 to TRBJ1-6, with unresolved D. With 0 bases removed from V and 0 bases from J, the gap between germline ends came to 13 bases. The CDR3 is 18 amino acids. Germline lookup yields CDR1 SGHRS and CDR2 YFSETQ. CDR3 region: CASSLAEVFSSYNSPLHF. The CDR3, as DNA: TGCGCCAGCAGCTTGGCTGAGGTGTTTAGCTCCTATAATTCACCCCTCCACTTT.

This clone is a singleton in its sample. The V gene is TRBV7-9, the J gene TRBJ1-1; TRBD1 matches 12 bases. CDR1 is SEHNR, CDR2 FQNEAQ, per germline (reference sequence). Trimming took 1 base from V and 3 from J; bases not matched to a gene: 6. The CDR3 runs 17 residues. The CDR3 bases are TGTGCCAGCAGCTTAGACCGGGACAGGGGGCCGGACACTGAAGCTTTCTTT. Its translation: CASSLDRDRGPDTEAFF.

The chain employs TRBV5-4 and TRBJ2-5; possible D gene TRBD2, 6 bases. Germline V CDR1 and CDR2: SGHNT, YYREEE (reference sequence). This CDR3 spans 15 amino acids. Deletions cut 1 base from V and 3 bases from J, with 13 bases between. CDR3 nucleotide sequence: TGTGCCAGCAGCTTGAAGTGGGAGGAAAAAGAGACCCAGTACTTC. This encodes CASSLKWEEKETQYF.

The chain joins TRBV9 to TRBJ2-1, with TRBD2 matching over 7 bases. This CDR3 spans 16 amino acids. Trimming removed 6 bases from V and 10 bases from J; junction bases left unmatched: 19. From germline, CDR1 is SGDLS and CDR2 YYNGEE. The CDR3 loop is CASTNGFWGRAGEQFF. In DNA, the CDR3 is TGTGCCAGCACCAACGGATTCTGGGGGAGGGCCGGGGAGCAGTTCTTC.

The DNA for the CDR3 is TGTGCCAGCAGTTTAAGAGATAGCACAGATACGCAGTATTTT. It encodes CASSLRDSTDTQYF. V usage is TRBV28 and J usage is TRBJ2-3, with D unclear. Trimming removed 2 bases at V and 0 bases at J, with 6 bases between. The CDR3 has 14 amino acids. Looked up from germline, CDR1 is MDHEN and CDR2 is SYDVKM.

The chain uses TRBV10-1 and TRBJ2-1; the D gene is possibly TRBD2 (5 bases). Per the germline V gene, CDR1 is WNHNN and CDR2 is SYGVQD (reference sequence). V was trimmed by 6 bases and J by 5 bases, leaving 17 bases between them. This CDR3 is built from 15 residues. For the CDR3, the DNA is TGCGCCAGCAGGCCTGGAGGCTTCACACACAATGAGCAGTTCTTC. This gives the protein CASRPGGFTHNEQFF.

This rearrangement joins TRBV6-5 to TRBJ1-1; possible D gene TRBD1, 6 bases. The CDR3 sequence is 13 residues long. Germline V gene sequence: CDR1 MNHEY, CDR2 SVGAGI. The germline V and J ends were trimmed by 5 bases and 1 base, with 8 bases remaining between them. Here the CDR3 reads CASSIQGNTEAFF. CDR3 sequence (DNA): TGTGCCAGCAGTATACAGGGGAACACTGAAGCTTTCTTT.